These 32 T cell receptor beta chains originate from one sample sequenced in a study of T cells after yellow fever vaccination (dated by TCRdb to the late 2010s). Reading the label with the study, this specimen's treatment or condition is: live attenuated yellow fever vaccine strain. The library was obtained by 5' RACE. Sequencing took place on an Illumina HiSeq 2500. TCRdb itself trimmed the public reads at Q25 with fastp, ran MiXCR and retained productive beta chains. One record per CDR3 amino acid sequence lists the most common genes and DNA. Here the sample has around 610,000 distinct CDR3 sequences; less than 15% occur a single time. The leading ten clones occupy around an eighth of the sample. The sequenced sample was PBMCs, obtained on the day of the yellow fever booster vaccination. All receptors come from a man under 40 who received the YFV17D yellow fever vaccine.

The gene calls are TRBV27 and TRBJ2-7; weak D call: TRBD2 (6 bases). This CDR3 contains 15 residues. CDR1 is MNHEY and CDR2 is SMNVEV in the germline V gene (reference sequence). The ends were cut back, 0 bases at V and 6 bases at J, with 15 bases in the middle. For the CDR3, the DNA is TGTGCCAGCAGTTTATCGATCCTGTTGGGGGGCGAGCAGTACTTC. Translating gives CASSLSILLGGEQYF.

The J gene is TRBJ1-1, the V gene TRBV12-3 or TRBV12-4; a weak D match, TRBD1 (5 bases). This CDR3 spans 12 amino acids. Trimming cost V 4 bases and J 10 bases, with 13 bases left between them. The CDR3 sequence is CASSSGPLGAFF. In nucleotides, the CDR3 is TGTGCCAGCAGTTCGGGACCTCTGGGAGCTTTCTTT.

This clonotype appeared a few times. The chain has TRBV20-1 and TRBJ2-3, with D possibly matching TRBD2 (6 bases). V was shortened by 7 bases and J by 5 bases, with 10 bases between the two germline ends. This CDR3 is built from 11 residues. Germline V lookup: CDR1 DFQATT, CDR2 SNEGSKA (reference sequence). Written as DNA, the CDR3 is TGCAGTGGGGAGGAGGTAGATACGCAGTATTTT. This encodes CSGEEVDTQYF.

This clonotype was seen only a few times. A much larger clonotype is one base distant, so this may be a read error. The rearrangement uses TRBV3-1 and TRBJ2-2, with unresolved D. The CDR3 length is 12 residues. V lost 2 bases and J 3 bases, leaving 1 base between the germline ends. Germline V gene lookup returns CDR1 LGHDT and CDR2 YNNKEL (reference sequence). The CDR3: CASSQHTGELFF. Written as DNA, the CDR3 is TGTGCCAGCAGCCAACACACCGGGGAGCTGTTTTTT.

This clonotype was recorded at least ten times. The rearrangement uses TRBV28 and TRBJ2-6, with a weak D call TRBD1 (5 bases). This CDR3 region has 15 residues. V was clipped by 4 bases and J by 1 base, with 8 bases between them. In germline, CDR1 is MDHEN, CDR2 SYDVKM. For the CDR3, the DNA is TGTGCCAGCAGTTCAGGGTCTTCTGGGGCCAACGTCCTGACTTTC. This translates into CASSSGSSGANVLTF.

The table lists this clonotype with a few counts. The genes are TRBV5-1 and TRBJ1-3, with a tentative D call TRBD1 (6 bases). Trimming pared 4 bases from V and 0 bases from J, leaving 20 bases between. Germline assignment: CDR1 SGHRS and CDR2 YFSETQ. There are 18 residues in the CDR3. The CDR3: CASSPEINRVHSGNTIYF. As DNA, the CDR3 is TGCGCCAGCAGCCCCGAGATTAACAGGGTCCACTCTGGAAACACCATATATTTT. The full variable domain, completed using reference TRBV5-1 and TRBJ1-3, is KAGVTQTPRYLIKTRGQQVTLSCSPISGHRSVSWYQQTPGQGLQFLFEYFSETQRNKGNFPGRFSGRQFSNSRSEMNVSTLELGDSALYLCASSPEINRVHSGNTIYFGEGSWLTVV.

The rearrangement links TRBV18 to TRBJ2-3, with 9 bases identical to TRBD2. In germline, CDR1 is KGHSH, CDR2 LQKENI. The V gene end was trimmed by 4 bases and the J gene end by 11 bases; junction bases not matched to a gene: 7. The CDR3 loop spans 13 amino acids. CDR3 sequence: CASSLPGLALQYF. The CDR3 DNA reads TGTGCCAGCTCACTTCCGGGACTAGCATTGCAGTATTTT.

This clonotype was seen ten or more times. CDR3 amino acids: CASSLAGTSGSTDTQYF. CDR3 nucleotides: TGTGCCAGCAGCTTAGCCGGGACTAGCGGATCCACAGATACGCAGTATTTT. The V call is TRBV7-2, the J call TRBJ2-3; 11 positions match TRBD2. Per germline, CDR1 SGHTA and CDR2 FQGNSA. The CDR3 is 17 amino acids. J was trimmed by 2 bases and V by 0 bases; bases with no gene match: 4.

There are many counts of this clonotype. The chain combines TRBV29-1 with TRBJ2-3, with 10 bases lining up with TRBD1. The CDR3 is made up of 15 amino acids. V was clipped by 6 bases and J by 1 base; unmatched bases: 7. Germline V gene sequence: CDR1 SQVTM, CDR2 ANQGSEA. CDR3 amino acids: CSVRTGGMRTDTQYF. Written as DNA, the CDR3 is TGCAGCGTAAGGACAGGGGGTATGCGCACAGATACGCAGTATTTT.

This clonotype was found a few times. V and J are TRBV6-5 and TRBJ2-1; 8 bases map to TRBD2. This CDR3 region has 15 residues. Germline lookup yields CDR1 MNHEY and CDR2 SVGAGI. Trimming took 0 bases from V and 7 from J; bases not matched to a gene: 5. CDR3 loop: CASSYSESGSNEQFF. CDR3 bases: TGTGCCAGCAGTTACTCGGAAAGCGGGAGTAATGAGCAGTTCTTC.

The CDR3 reads CASSLEARGGEQYF. Written as DNA, the CDR3 is TGTGCCAGCAGCTTAGAAGCCAGGGGCGGTGAGCAGTACTTC. The chain links TRBV7-9 to TRBJ2-7; D possibly corresponds to TRBD1 (6 bases). The germline gives CDR1 SEHNR, CDR2 FQNEAQ (reference sequence). The CDR3 has 14 amino acids. V was pared by 1 base and J by 7 bases, with 14 bases between.

The V gene is TRBV6-5, the J gene TRBJ1-6, with D possibly being TRBD1 (6 bases). Germline-derived CDR1 and CDR2 are MNHEY and SVGAGI. The CDR3 spans 18 residues. V gave up 0 bases and J gave up 0 bases, with 12 bases separating them. The CDR3, as DNA: TGTGCCAGCAGTTACTCCGACAGGATGAGCTCCTATAATTCACCCCTCCACTTT. Translation gives CASSYSDRMSSYNSPLHF.

This clonotype was found a few times. The CDR3: CASSSLGSLGTQYF. In DNA form, the CDR3 reads TGTGCCAGCAGTTCGCTCGGAAGCCTAGGGACCCAGTACTTC. The chain couples TRBV6-2 or TRBV6-3 to TRBJ2-5; D not certain. Trimming pared 4 bases from V and 7 bases from J, leaving 16 bases between. Per the germline V gene, CDR1 is MNHEY and CDR2 is SVGEGT. The CDR3 is made up of 14 amino acids.

V and J are TRBV9 and TRBJ2-3; TRBD1 matches 10 bases. V lost 3 bases to trimming and J lost 8 bases; unmatched junction nucleotides: 6. The CDR3 spans 14 residues. Germline lookup yields CDR1 SGDLS and CDR2 YYNGEE. The CDR3 DNA reads as TGTGCCAGCAGCGGACAGGGGGCCGTTGGTACGCAGTATTTT. Translating gives CASSGQGAVGTQYF.

This clonotype was found a few times. The chain combines TRBV24-1 with TRBJ2-7; D might be TRBD1 (6 bases). CDR1 and CDR2 from the germline V gene are KGHDR and SFDVKD. This CDR3 has 14 residues. The ends were cut back, 4 bases at V and 4 bases at J, with 13 bases in the middle. CDR3 sequence: CATSDWGHFYEQYF. As DNA, the CDR3 is TGTGCCACCAGTGACTGGGGACACTTTTACGAGCAGTACTTC.

The V gene is TRBV20-1, the J gene TRBJ2-3; D is possibly TRBD1 or TRBD2 (5 bases each). From germline, CDR1 is DFQATT and CDR2 SNEGSKA (reference sequence). The germline V and J ends were trimmed by 7 bases and 5 bases, with 19 bases remaining between them. The CDR3 consists of 14 residues. CDR3 residues: CSVKGRGRLDTQYF. The CDR3 DNA reads as TGCAGTGTGAAGGGGAGAGGAAGATTAGATACGCAGTATTTT.

This clonotype appeared a few times. The chain has TRBV7-2 and TRBJ2-5; TRBD2 is a possible D gene (6 bases). With 3 bases removed from V and 5 bases from J, the gap between germline ends came to 10 bases. The germline V gene encodes CDR1 SGHTA and CDR2 FQGNSA. This CDR3 is 13 amino acids long. The DNA for the CDR3 is TGTGCCAGCAGCTTCGGGACTCGGGAGACCCAGTACTTC. Protein sequence: CASSFGTRETQYF.

This clonotype was found a few times. V gene TRBV9 combines with J gene TRBJ2-3, with 9 bases aligning to TRBD2. Germline V gene data show CDR1 as SGDLS and CDR2 as YYNGEE. The CDR3 sequence is 14 residues long. The junction had 1 base not matched to a gene; V was cut back by 3 bases and J by 2 bases. The CDR3 sequence: CASSGTSVTDTQYF. CDR3 nucleotides: TGTGCCAGCAGCGGGACTAGCGTCACAGATACGCAGTATTTT.

This clonotype was seen more than once but under ten times. This chain connects TRBV7-2 to TRBJ1-1; D is undetermined. Looked up from germline, CDR1 is SGHTA and CDR2 is FQGNSA. With 5 bases removed from V and 4 bases from J, the gap between germline ends came to 8 bases. This CDR3 contains 12 residues. The CDR3 bases are TGTGCCAGCAGCCCCGAGGTCACTGAAGCTTTCTTT. Protein: CASSPEVTEAFF.

There are a few counts of this clonotype. V and J are TRBV4-3 and TRBJ2-7, with D possibly matching TRBD2 (5 bases). The V gene lost 0 bases and the J gene lost 2 bases, with 14 bases spanning the gap. In germline, CDR1 is LGHNA, CDR2 YSLEER. The CDR3 sequence is 16 residues long. The CDR3 DNA sequence: TGCGCCAGCAGCCAAGATAATCGGGAAACGCCCTACGAGCAGTACTTC. Amino acids: CASSQDNRETPYEQYF.

This clonotype was seen repeatedly, ten times or more. This chain uses TRBV5-1 with TRBJ2-1, with TRBD1 matching 12 bases. Germline V gives CDR1 SGHRS, CDR2 YFSETQ. The CDR3 spans 15 residues. V was pared by 4 bases and J by 8 bases, with 7 bases of the junction left unmatched. The CDR3 DNA reads as TGCGCCAGCAGCGGAAGGGACAGGGGGCCGGATGAGCAGTTCTTC. Protein product: CASSGRDRGPDEQFF.

This chain links TRBV18 with TRBJ2-7; 8 bases map to TRBD1. The CDR3 length is 17 residues. Looked up from germline, CDR1 is KGHSH and CDR2 is LQKENI. Trimming took 6 bases from V and 2 from J; bases not matched to a gene: 15. This CDR3 is CASSAGTGPFTTYEQYF. In DNA form, the CDR3 reads TGTGCCAGCTCCGCCGGGACAGGTCCTTTCACCACCTACGAGCAGTACTTC.

The rearrangement uses TRBV20-1 and TRBJ2-3; no clear D. The CDR3 sequence is 14 residues long. Trimming shortened V by 3 bases and J by 11 bases, and 21 bases separated the two germline ends. Germline loops: CDR1 DFQATT, CDR2 SNEGSKA (reference sequence). Here the CDR3 reads CSASLDLQSRWQYF. The CDR3 coding sequence is TGCAGTGCTAGTCTGGATCTACAGTCGCGATGGCAGTATTTT.

The rearrangement links TRBV7-9 to TRBJ2-5; 7 bases are a match to TRBD2. The V and J ends lost 3 bases and 3 bases, in that order; junction bases with no gene match: 10. The CDR3 is made up of 16 amino acids. CDR1 and CDR2 from the germline V gene are SEHNR and FQNEAQ (reference sequence). CDR3 residues: CASSFLLAEQEETQYF. CDR3 in DNA: TGTGCCAGCAGCTTCCTGCTAGCGGAACAAGAAGAGACCCAGTACTTC.

The chain carries TRBV3-1 and TRBJ2-1; 11 bases map to TRBD1. The CDR3 length is 16 residues. With 3 bases clipped from V and 8 bases from J, the junction kept 9 bases outside the gene matches. CDR1 and CDR2 from the germline V gene are LGHDT and YNNKEL (reference sequence). CDR3 loop: CASSQRTGGLADEQFF. For the CDR3, the DNA is TGTGCCAGCAGCCAGCGGACAGGGGGCCTCGCGGATGAGCAGTTCTTC.

Ten or more counts support this clonotype. CDR3 loop: CASSLAPSGSSYNEQFF. CDR3 in DNA: TGTGCCAGCAGCTTAGCCCCTAGCGGGAGTAGCTACAATGAGCAGTTCTTC. V is TRBV7-9 and J is TRBJ2-1; 10 nucleotides line up with TRBD2. This CDR3 comprises 17 residues. In germline, CDR1 is SEHNR, CDR2 FQNEAQ (reference sequence). The V gene end was trimmed by 0 bases and the J gene end by 3 bases; junction bases not matched to a gene: 5.

This clonotype was picked up a small number of times. The genes are TRBV7-2 and TRBJ2-7; 10 nucleotides match TRBD1. CDR1 is SGHTA and CDR2 is FQGNSA in the germline V gene. This CDR3 contains 15 residues. V shed 0 bases, J shed 3 bases, and the junction held 2 bases outside the gene matches. The CDR3 sequence is CASSLAGTGDYEQYF. The CDR3, as DNA: TGTGCCAGCAGCTTAGCCGGGACAGGGGACTACGAGCAGTACTTC.

This clonotype was counted only a few times. CDR3 sequence reads: CSASSLVGDEQYF. DNA of the CDR3: TGCAGCGCGTCAAGCCTGGTCGGGGACGAGCAGTACTTC. The chain combines TRBV29-1 with TRBJ2-7, with D possibly TRBD2 on 5 matching bases. This CDR3 is built from 13 residues. Germline CDR1 is SQVTM and CDR2 is ANQGSEA. Trimming removed 7 bases from V and 5 bases from J, with 18 bases in between.

This clonotype was seen only a few times. The chain carries TRBV7-2 and TRBJ2-5, with unresolved D. Trimming removed 5 bases from V and 3 bases from J, with 4 bases in between. This CDR3 contains 11 residues. The germline V gene has CDR1 SGHTA and CDR2 FQGNSA. The CDR3 sequence: CASSAKETQYF. CDR3 nucleotides: TGTGCCAGCAGCGCTAAAGAGACCCAGTACTTC.

This chain links TRBV6-5 with TRBJ2-6; D is uncertain. Germline-derived CDR1 and CDR2 are MNHEY and SVGAGI. V lost 4 bases and J lost 2, with 15 bases in between. CDR3 length: 17 amino acids. The CDR3: CASSFRLLYAGANVLTF. In nucleotides, the CDR3 is TGTGCCAGCAGTTTTCGACTGCTTTATGCTGGGGCCAACGTCCTGACTTTC.

The V call is TRBV11-2, the J call TRBJ2-7; D is possibly TRBD1 (6 bases). CDR1 and CDR2 (germline): SGHAT, FQNNGV. The ends were cut back, 2 bases at V and 0 bases at J, with 23 bases in the middle. There are 19 residues in the CDR3. The CDR3 sequence: CASSLMGAPGRYLSYEQYF. For the CDR3, the DNA is TGTGCCAGCAGCTTAATGGGGGCCCCGGGGCGCTACCTCTCCTACGAGCAGTACTTC.

This clonotype came up a few times. CDR3: CASSHGVSTDTQYF. The CDR3 DNA reads as TGCGCCAGCAGCCACGGGGTTAGCACAGATACGCAGTATTTT. The chain is built from TRBV4-3 and TRBJ2-3; perhaps TRBD2 as D (5 bases). The CDR3 extends over 14 amino acids. The germline gives CDR1 LGHNA, CDR2 YSLEER. Trimming left V 3 bases short and J 0 bases short, with 7 bases between.